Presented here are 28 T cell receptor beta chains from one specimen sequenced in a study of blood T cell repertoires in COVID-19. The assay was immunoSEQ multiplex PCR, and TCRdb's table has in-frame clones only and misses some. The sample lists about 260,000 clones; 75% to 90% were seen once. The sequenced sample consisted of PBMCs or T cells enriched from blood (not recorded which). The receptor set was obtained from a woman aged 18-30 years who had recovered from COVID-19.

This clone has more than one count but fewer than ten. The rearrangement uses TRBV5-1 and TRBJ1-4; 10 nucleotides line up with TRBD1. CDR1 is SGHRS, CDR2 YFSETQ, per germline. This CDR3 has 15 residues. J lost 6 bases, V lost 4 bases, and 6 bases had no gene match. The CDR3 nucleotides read TGCGCCAGCAGCAGCGCCGGGACAGGGGATGAAAAACTGTTTTTT. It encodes CASSSAGTGDEKLFF.

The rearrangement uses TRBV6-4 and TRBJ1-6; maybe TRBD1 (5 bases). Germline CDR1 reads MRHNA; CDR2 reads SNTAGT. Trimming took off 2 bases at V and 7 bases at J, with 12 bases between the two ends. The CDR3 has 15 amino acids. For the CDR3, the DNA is TGTGCCAGCAGTGACACCCAGGGAGGGAATTCACCCCTCCACTTT. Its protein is CASSDTQGGNSPLHF.

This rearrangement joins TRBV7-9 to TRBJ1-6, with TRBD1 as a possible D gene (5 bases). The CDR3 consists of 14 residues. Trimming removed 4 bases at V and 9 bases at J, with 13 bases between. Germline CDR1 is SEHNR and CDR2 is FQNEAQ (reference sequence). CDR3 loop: CASSSQGDRSPLHF. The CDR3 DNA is TGTGCCAGCAGCTCCCAGGGCGATCGTTCACCCCTCCACTTT.

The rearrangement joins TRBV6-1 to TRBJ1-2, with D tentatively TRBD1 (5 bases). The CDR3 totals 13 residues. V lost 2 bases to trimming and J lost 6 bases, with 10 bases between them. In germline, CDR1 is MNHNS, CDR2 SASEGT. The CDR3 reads CASSEHRLDGYTF. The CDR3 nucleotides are TGTGCCAGCAGTGAACACAGGTTGGATGGCTACACCTTC.

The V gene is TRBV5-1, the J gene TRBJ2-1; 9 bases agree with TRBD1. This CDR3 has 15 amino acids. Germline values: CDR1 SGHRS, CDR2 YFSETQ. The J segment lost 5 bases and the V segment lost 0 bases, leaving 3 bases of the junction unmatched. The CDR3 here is CASSLETGGHNEQFF. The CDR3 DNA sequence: TGCGCCAGCAGCTTGGAGACAGGGGGGCACAATGAGCAGTTCTTC. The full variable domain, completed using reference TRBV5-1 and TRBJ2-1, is KAGVTQTPRYLIKTRGQQVTLSCSPISGHRSVSWYQQTPGQGLQFLFEYFSETQRNKGNFPGRFSGRQFSNSRSEMNVSTLELGDSALYLCASSLETGGHNEQFFGPGTRLTVL.

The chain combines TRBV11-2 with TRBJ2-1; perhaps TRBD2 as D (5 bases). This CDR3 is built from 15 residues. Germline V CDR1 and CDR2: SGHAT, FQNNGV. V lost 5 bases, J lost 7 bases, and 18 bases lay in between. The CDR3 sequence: CASSPRGLSVNEQFF. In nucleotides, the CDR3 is TGTGCCAGCAGCCCCCGAGGGCTATCCGTGAATGAGCAGTTCTTC.

DNA for the CDR3: TGCAGCGCCTCGCCTAAGCCCCGGGAGACCCAGTACTTC. Encoded protein: CSASPKPRETQYF. This chain connects TRBV29-1 to TRBJ2-5; D not resolved. CDR1 and CDR2 (germline): SQVTM, ANQGSEA. The CDR3 consists of 13 residues. The germline V and J ends were trimmed by 7 bases and 5 bases, with 17 bases remaining between them.

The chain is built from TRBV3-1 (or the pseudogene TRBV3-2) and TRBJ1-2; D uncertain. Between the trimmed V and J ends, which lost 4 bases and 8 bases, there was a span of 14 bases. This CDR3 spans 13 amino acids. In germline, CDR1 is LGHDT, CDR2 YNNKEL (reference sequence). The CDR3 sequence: CASSLPAGLGYTF. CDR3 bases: TGTGCCAGCAGCCTACCGGCAGGCCTAGGCTACACCTTC.

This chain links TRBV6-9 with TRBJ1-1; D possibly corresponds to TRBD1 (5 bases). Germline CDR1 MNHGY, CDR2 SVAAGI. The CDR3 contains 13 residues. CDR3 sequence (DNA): TGTCGCGGGGCAGATCTACCTAACACTGAAGCTTTCTTT. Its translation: CRGADLPNTEAFF.

CDR3 amino acids: CASSGRGNYNSPLHF. CDR3 DNA sequence: TGTGCCAGCAGCGGCCGGGGGAATTATAATTCACCCCTCCACTTT. The chain couples TRBV5-8 to TRBJ1-6; TRBD1 might be the D (5 bases). CDR3 length: 15 residues. V dropped 4 bases and J dropped 4 bases, with 12 bases sitting between them. Germline V gives CDR1 SGHTS, CDR2 YDEGEE.

The CDR3: CASSQGDRGSGANVLTF. The CDR3 DNA reads as TGTGCCAGCAGCCAAGGGGACAGGGGCTCTGGGGCCAACGTCCTGACTTTC. V usage is TRBV4-2 and J usage is TRBJ2-6; TRBD1 matches at 10 bases. CDR1 is LGHNA, CDR2 YNFKEQ, per germline. The CDR3 loop spans 17 amino acids. Losses at the gene ends were 1 base for V and 0 bases for J; bases not matched to a gene: 0.

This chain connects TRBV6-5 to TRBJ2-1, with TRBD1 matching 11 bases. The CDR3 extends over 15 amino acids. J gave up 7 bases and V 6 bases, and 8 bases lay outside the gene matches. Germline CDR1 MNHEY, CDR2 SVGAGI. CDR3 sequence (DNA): TGTGCCAGCAGCCCCGGACAGGGGGCAGGGAATGAGCAGTTCTTC. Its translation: CASSPGQGAGNEQFF.

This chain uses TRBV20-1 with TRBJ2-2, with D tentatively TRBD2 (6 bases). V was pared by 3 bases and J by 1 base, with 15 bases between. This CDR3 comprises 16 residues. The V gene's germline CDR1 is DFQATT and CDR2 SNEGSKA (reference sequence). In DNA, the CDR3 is TGCAGTGCTAGTGTGGGGGTAGCGGTGAACACCGGGGAGCTGTTTTTT. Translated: CSASVGVAVNTGELFF.

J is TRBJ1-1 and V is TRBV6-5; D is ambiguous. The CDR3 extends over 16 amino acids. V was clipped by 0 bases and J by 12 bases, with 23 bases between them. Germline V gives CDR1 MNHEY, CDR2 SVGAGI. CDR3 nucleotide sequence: TGTGCCAGCAGTTACTCGGCCGTTCGCTCTAAGGGAGGGTCTTTCTTT. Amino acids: CASSYSAVRSKGGSFF.

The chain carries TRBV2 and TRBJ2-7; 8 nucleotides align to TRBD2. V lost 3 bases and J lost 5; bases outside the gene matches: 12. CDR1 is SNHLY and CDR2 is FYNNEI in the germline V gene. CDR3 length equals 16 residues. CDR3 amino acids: CASSEGGGGFLNEQYF. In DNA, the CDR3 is TGTGCCAGCAGTGAGGGCGGCGGGGGGTTTTTGAACGAGCAGTACTTC. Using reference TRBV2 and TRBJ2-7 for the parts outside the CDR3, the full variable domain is EPEVTQTPSHQVTQMGQEVILRCVPISNHLYFYWYRQILGQKVEFLVSFYNNEISEKSEIFDDQFSVERPDGSNFTLKIRSTKLEDSAMYFCASSEGGGGFLNEQYFGPGTRLTVT.

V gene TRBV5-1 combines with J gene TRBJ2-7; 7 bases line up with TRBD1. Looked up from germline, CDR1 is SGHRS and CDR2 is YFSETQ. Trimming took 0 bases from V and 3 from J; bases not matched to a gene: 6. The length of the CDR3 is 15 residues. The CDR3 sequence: CASSLGQGQIYEQYF. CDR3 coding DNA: TGCGCCAGCAGCTTGGGACAGGGTCAAATCTACGAGCAGTACTTC.

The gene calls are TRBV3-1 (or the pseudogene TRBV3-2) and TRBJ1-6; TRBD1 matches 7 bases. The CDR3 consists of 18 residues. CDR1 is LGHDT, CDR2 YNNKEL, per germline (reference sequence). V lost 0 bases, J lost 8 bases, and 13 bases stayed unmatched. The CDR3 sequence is CASSQDRQGVFYDSPLHF. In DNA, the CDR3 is TGTGCCAGCAGCCAAGACAGGCAGGGGGTCTTCTACGATTCACCCCTCCACTTT.

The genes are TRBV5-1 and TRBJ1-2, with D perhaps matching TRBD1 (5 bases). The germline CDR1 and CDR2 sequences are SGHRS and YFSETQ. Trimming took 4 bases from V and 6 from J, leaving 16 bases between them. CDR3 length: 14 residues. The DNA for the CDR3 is TGCGCCAGCAGCGGGTCCGGGACGGGGGATGGCTACACCTTC. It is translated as CASSGSGTGDGYTF.

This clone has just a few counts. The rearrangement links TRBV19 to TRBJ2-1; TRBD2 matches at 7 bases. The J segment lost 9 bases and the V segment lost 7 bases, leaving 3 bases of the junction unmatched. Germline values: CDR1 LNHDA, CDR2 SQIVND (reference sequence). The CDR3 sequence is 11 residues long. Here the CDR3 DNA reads TGTGCCAGTAACGTAGCGGGTGAGCAGTTCTTC. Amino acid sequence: CASNVAGEQFF.

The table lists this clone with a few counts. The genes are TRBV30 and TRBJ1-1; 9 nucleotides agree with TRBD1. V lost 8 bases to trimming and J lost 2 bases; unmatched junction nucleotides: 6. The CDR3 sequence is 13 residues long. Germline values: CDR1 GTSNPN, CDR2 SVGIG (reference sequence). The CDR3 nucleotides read TGTGCCCTACAGGGGGCAGGTAACACTGAAGCTTTCTTT. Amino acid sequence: CALQGAGNTEAFF.

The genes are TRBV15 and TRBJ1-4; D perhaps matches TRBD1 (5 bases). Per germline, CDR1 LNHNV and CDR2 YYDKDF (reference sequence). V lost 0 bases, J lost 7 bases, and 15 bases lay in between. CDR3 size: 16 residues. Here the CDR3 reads CATSRDSGNGGEKLFF. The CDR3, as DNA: TGTGCCACCAGCAGAGATTCGGGGAACGGGGGTGAAAAACTGTTTTTT.

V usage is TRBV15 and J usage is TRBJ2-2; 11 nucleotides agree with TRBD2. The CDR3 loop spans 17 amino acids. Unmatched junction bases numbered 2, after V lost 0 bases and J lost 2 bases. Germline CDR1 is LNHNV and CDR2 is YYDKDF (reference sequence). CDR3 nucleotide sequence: TGTGCCACCAGCAGAGAACTAGCGGGGGCCAACACCGGGGAGCTGTTTTTT. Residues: CATSRELAGANTGELFF. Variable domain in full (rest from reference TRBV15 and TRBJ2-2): DAMVIQNPRYQVTQFGKPVTLSCSQTLNHNVMYWYQQKSSQAPKLLFHYYDKDFNNEADTPDNFQSRRPNTSFCFLDIRSPGLGDTAMYLCATSRELAGANTGELFFGEGSRLTVL.

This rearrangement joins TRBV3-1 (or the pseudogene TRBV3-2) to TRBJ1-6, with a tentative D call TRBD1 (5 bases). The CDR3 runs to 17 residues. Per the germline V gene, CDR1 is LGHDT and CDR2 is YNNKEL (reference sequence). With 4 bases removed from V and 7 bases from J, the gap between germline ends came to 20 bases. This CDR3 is CASSPGGGTLPNSPLHF. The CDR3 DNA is TGTGCCAGCAGCCCCGGCGGAGGGACTTTGCCAAATTCACCCCTCCACTTT.

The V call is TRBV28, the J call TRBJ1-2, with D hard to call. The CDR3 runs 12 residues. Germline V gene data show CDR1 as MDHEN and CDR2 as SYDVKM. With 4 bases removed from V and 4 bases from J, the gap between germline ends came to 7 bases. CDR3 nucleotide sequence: TGTGCCAGCAGTTACCGGTCCTATGGCTACACCTTC. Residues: CASSYRSYGYTF.

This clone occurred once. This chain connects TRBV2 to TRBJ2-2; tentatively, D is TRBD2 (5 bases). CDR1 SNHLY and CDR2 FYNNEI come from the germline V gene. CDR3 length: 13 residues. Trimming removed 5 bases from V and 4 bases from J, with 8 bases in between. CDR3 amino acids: CASSWERTGELFF. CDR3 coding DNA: TGTGCCAGCAGTTGGGAGCGCACCGGGGAGCTGTTTTTT.

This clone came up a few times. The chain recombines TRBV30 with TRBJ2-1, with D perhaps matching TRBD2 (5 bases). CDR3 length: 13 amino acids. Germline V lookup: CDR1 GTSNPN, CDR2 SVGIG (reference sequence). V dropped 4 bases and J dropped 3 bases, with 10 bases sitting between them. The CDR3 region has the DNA TGTGCCTGGAATTCCGGGGACTACAATGAGCAGTTCTTC. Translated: CAWNSGDYNEQFF.

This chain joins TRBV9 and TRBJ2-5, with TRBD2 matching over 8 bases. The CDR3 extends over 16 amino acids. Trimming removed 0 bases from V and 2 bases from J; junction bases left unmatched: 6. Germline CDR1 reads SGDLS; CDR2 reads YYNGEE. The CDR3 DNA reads TGTGCCAGCAGCGTAGAGTCGCCTAGCGGGCAAGAGACCCAGTACTTC. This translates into CASSVESPSGQETQYF.

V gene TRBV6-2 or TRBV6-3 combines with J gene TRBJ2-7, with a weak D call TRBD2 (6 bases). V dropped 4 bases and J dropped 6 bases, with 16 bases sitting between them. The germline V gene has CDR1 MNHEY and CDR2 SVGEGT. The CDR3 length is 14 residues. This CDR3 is CASSSGLPTREQYF. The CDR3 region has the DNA TGTGCCAGCAGTTCGGGACTGCCGACGCGCGAGCAGTACTTC.